What follows are 18 T cell receptor beta chains derived from one specimen sequenced in a study of blood T cells in healthy people across ages. Together with a sample-barcoded 5' primer, a J-beta primer mix was included in a second PCR lasting roughly 6 to 12 cycles. TCRdb processed the 5' RACE reads anew with MiXCR; each CDR3 protein has one entry. The data show about 1.1 million distinct CDR3 sequences, 30% to 40% seen once. The source material was blood. Receptors were obtained from a man between 18 and 35 years old in good health.

This chain connects TRBV9 to TRBJ2-7; 7 nucleotides agree with TRBD2. This CDR3 comprises 16 residues. The germline gives CDR1 SGDLS, CDR2 YYNGEE. After removal of 0 bases from V and 7 bases from J, the junction contained 13 bases not matched to a gene. The CDR3 DNA follows: TGTGCCAGCAGCGTAGGACTAGCACTCAAATACAATGAGCAGTACTTC. Protein: CASSVGLALKYNEQYF.

This clonotype showed up just a few times. This chain uses TRBV20-1 with TRBJ2-3; D gene unclear. CDR1 DFQATT and CDR2 SNEGSKA come from the germline V gene (reference sequence). The CDR3 spans 14 residues. With 3 bases removed from V and 2 bases from J, the gap between germline ends came to 12 bases. The CDR3 DNA follows: TGCAGTGCTAGTCTCGCGGAAGACACAGATACGCAGTATTTT. Translated: CSASLAEDTDTQYF.

This clonotype was detected a few times. This rearrangement joins TRBV9 to TRBJ2-3; D might be TRBD2 (7 bases). This CDR3 is built from 17 residues. Trimming pared 0 bases from V and 0 bases from J, leaving 14 bases between. Germline-derived CDR1 and CDR2 are SGDLS and YYNGEE. The CDR3 sequence is CASSVEGGVRSTDTQYF. In DNA, the CDR3 is TGTGCCAGCAGCGTAGAGGGGGGGGTAAGAAGCACAGATACGCAGTATTTT.

This clonotype was recorded a few times. The chain joins TRBV12-3 or TRBV12-4 to TRBJ2-6; 7 nucleotides align to TRBD1. This CDR3 contains 14 residues. The V segment lost 10 bases and the J segment 2 bases; nucleotides outside the gene matches: 5. CDR3 region: CAILTGAGANVLTF. CDR3 nucleotides: TGTGCCATCCTAACAGGGGCTGGGGCCAACGTCCTGACTTTC.

Comment on this clonotype: A read error may produce the germline difference seen at one junction end. The rearrangement joins TRBV7-2 to TRBJ2-4; D possibly uses TRBD1 or TRBD2 (6 bases each). From germline, CDR1 is SGHTA and CDR2 FQGNSA. This CDR3 spans 14 amino acids. The CDR3 reads CASNLSRGQGIQYF. The CDR3 DNA sequence: TGTGCCAGCAACTTAAGCCGGGGGCAGGGCATTCAGTACTTC.

This chain uses TRBV6-5 with TRBJ2-3, with D hard to call. The CDR3 is 14 residues long. The germline V gene encodes CDR1 MNHEY and CDR2 SVGAGI. V was pared by 8 bases and J by 2 bases, with 14 bases between. In nucleotides, the CDR3 is TGTGCCAGCTCCCTAGATGCGGCCACAGATACGCAGTATTTT. Translated: CASSLDAATDTQYF.

V and J are TRBV15 and TRBJ2-1; no reliable D call. The DNA end favors TRBJ2-7, so the J call may be wrong. The CDR3 has 13 amino acids. In germline, CDR1 is LNHNV, CDR2 YYDKDF (reference sequence). CDR3 protein: CATSFPNYNEQYF. For the CDR3, the DNA is TGTGCCACCAGCTTTCCGAACTACAATGAGCAGTACTTC.

The chain uses TRBV20-1 and TRBJ1-5; D is ambiguous. The V gene's germline CDR1 is DFQATT and CDR2 SNEGSKA (reference sequence). The CDR3 runs 12 residues. Trimming left V 6 bases short and J 5 bases short, with 11 bases between. In DNA, the CDR3 is TGCAGTGCGTGGAAAGTCCATCAGCCCCAGCATTTT. This sequence encodes CSAWKVHQPQHF.

The chain couples TRBV14 to TRBJ1-2; TRBD1 matches at 10 bases. The CDR3 spans 13 residues. Germline V CDR1 and CDR2: SGHDN, FVKESK. The ends lost 5 bases at V and 11 bases at J; junction bases unmatched: 8. CDR3 sequence (DNA): TGTGCCAGCAGCTCGGACAGGGGGGCGAGGTACACCTTC. Protein product: CASSSDRGARYTF.

The CDR3 sequence is CASSMADPSNQPQHF. The CDR3 coding sequence is TGTGCCAGTAGTATGGCGGACCCTAGCAATCAGCCCCAGCATTTT. The V call is TRBV19, the J call TRBJ1-5; D is unclear. CDR3 size: 15 residues. V shed 3 bases and J shed 0 bases, with 9 bases lying between them. Germline-derived CDR1 and CDR2 are LNHDA and SQIVND (reference sequence).

The J gene is TRBJ1-3, the V gene TRBV6-6; TRBD1 matches 7 bases. CDR3 length equals 14 residues. The germline V gene has CDR1 MNHNY and CDR2 SVGAGI (reference sequence). Trimming removed 6 bases from V and 1 base from J; junction bases left unmatched: 3. CDR3 sequence reads: CASRDRLSGNTIYF. CDR3 DNA: TGTGCCAGCAGGGACAGGTTATCTGGAAACACCATATATTTT.

Worth noting for this clonotype: A much more abundant neighbour one base away suggests this may be a read error. The chain uses TRBV4-2 and TRBJ2-7, with D unclear. The J call is in doubt because the DNA end fits TRBJ2-5 better. Germline V CDR1 and CDR2: LGHNA, YNFKEQ. This CDR3 contains 13 residues. CDR3 coding DNA: TGTGCCAGCAGCCAAGAGGCCTTAGAGACCCAGTACTTC. It codes for CASSQEALETQYF.

The chain uses TRBV6-4 and TRBJ1-1; D call uncertain. Trimming took 5 bases from V and 4 from J, leaving 17 bases between them. This CDR3 is 15 amino acids long. Germline V gives CDR1 MRHNA, CDR2 SNTAGT. The CDR3 DNA is TGTGCCAGCAGTTTGCGTGGGGTGGGAAGCACTGAAGCTTTCTTT. Its protein is CASSLRGVGSTEAFF.

This clonotype was observed at least ten times. V usage is TRBV20-1 and J usage is TRBJ2-3; 7 nucleotides match TRBD2. After removal of 3 bases from V and 2 bases from J, the junction contained 2 bases not matched to a gene. In germline, CDR1 is DFQATT, CDR2 SNEGSKA (reference sequence). The CDR3 totals 13 residues. The CDR3 here is CSASGGYTDTQYF. As DNA, the CDR3 is TGCAGTGCTAGCGGGGGGTACACAGATACGCAGTATTTT.

The chain couples TRBV5-1 to TRBJ2-3; D could derive from TRBD1 or TRBD2 (5 bases each). The CDR3 has 17 residues. CDR1 is SGHRS, CDR2 YFSETQ, per germline. The V gene lost 0 bases and the J gene lost 0 bases, with 14 bases spanning the gap. CDR3 sequence (DNA): TGCGCCAGCAGCTTGGCGGGGCGGTTCTCTAGCACAGATACGCAGTATTTT. Its translation is CASSLAGRFSSTDTQYF.

The chain is built from TRBV3-1 and TRBJ1-2; D is uncertain. Trimming left V 4 bases short and J 3 bases short, with 12 bases between. Per the germline V gene, CDR1 is LGHDT and CDR2 is YNNKEL (reference sequence). The CDR3 loop spans 14 amino acids. CDR3 region: CASSRDDMYYGYTF. CDR3 DNA: TGTGCCAGCAGCCGAGACGACATGTACTATGGCTACACCTTC.

This clonotype was counted only a few times. This chain links TRBV6-2 or TRBV6-3 with TRBJ2-7; D might be TRBD1 (7 bases). The CDR3 runs 14 residues. The germline gives CDR1 MNHEY, CDR2 SVGEGT. Trimming stripped 4 bases from V and 2 bases from J, with 12 bases between. The CDR3 DNA sequence: TGTGCCAGCAGTTCCCAGGGGGGAACCTACGAGCAGTACTTC. As protein: CASSSQGGTYEQYF.

The chain uses TRBV10-3 and TRBJ2-3, with D possibly being TRBD1 or TRBD2 (5 bases each). The CDR3 runs to 14 residues. Per the germline V gene, CDR1 is ENHRY and CDR2 is SYGVKD. V lost 6 bases and J 5 bases, leaving 15 bases between the germline ends. The CDR3 sequence is CAIRDSNGGDTQYF. In nucleotides, the CDR3 is TGTGCCATCAGGGACTCCAATGGGGGAGATACGCAGTATTTT.